These 16 T cell receptor beta chains came from one sample sequenced in a study of blood T cell repertoires in COVID-19 (dated by TCRdb to the early 2020s). Library prep was done by the immunoSEQ multiplex PCR assay. TCRdb re-hosts the immuneACCESS table, in-frame sequences only. Its copies lack some clones; in the studies checked, an unresolved V gene accounts for under half of them, and the cause for the rest is not known. This sample holds 250,000 to 300,000 clones; 90% to 95% were observed only once. The top ten clones comprise 0.95% to 1.5% of the sample. Input material: PBMCs or T cells enriched from blood (not recorded which). The receptors were sampled from a human donor in a cohort exposed to, infected with or recovered from COVID-19 (not recorded which). The donor label of this sample is uncertain.

This chain connects TRBV5-1 to TRBJ1-2; 9 bases agree with TRBD1. Losses at the gene ends were 0 bases for V and 0 bases for J; bases not matched to a gene: 6. CDR3 length: 17 residues. CDR1 and CDR2 from the germline V gene are SGHRS and YFSETQ. CDR3 DNA sequence: TGCGCCAGCAGCTTGGAGGTGGGGACAGGGCCTAACTATGGCTACACCTTC. Protein sequence: CASSLEVGTGPNYGYTF.

J is TRBJ2-7 and V is TRBV7-8; TRBD1 matches at 8 bases. J lost 2 bases, V lost 8 bases, and 8 bases had no gene match. This CDR3 is 14 amino acids long. Germline lookup yields CDR1 SGHVS and CDR2 FQNEAQ. In nucleotides, the CDR3 is TGTGCCAGCGCCCTTATGGGACAGGCCTACGAGCAGTACTTC. It translates to CASALMGQAYEQYF. Using reference TRBV7-8 and TRBJ2-7 for the parts outside the CDR3, the full variable domain is GAGVSQSPRYKVAKRGQDVALRCDPISGHVSLFWYQQALGQGPEFLTYFQNEAQLDKSGLPSDRFFAERPEGSVSTLKIQRTQQEDSAVYLCASALMGQAYEQYFGPGTRLTVT.

The rearrangement links TRBV10-3 to TRBJ1-2, with TRBD1 identical over 11 bases. The V gene end was trimmed by 5 bases and the J gene end by 6 bases; junction bases not matched to a gene: 8. Looked up from germline, CDR1 is ENHRY and CDR2 is SYGVKD. The CDR3 contains 15 residues. CDR3 nucleotide sequence: TGTGCCATCAGTATGGACAGGGGGCGCACAGATGGCTACACCTTC. Encoded protein: CAISMDRGRTDGYTF.

This clone was seen only a few times. The CDR3 is CASSRLDSQSNSPLHF. CDR3 DNA sequence: TGTGCCAGCTCACGCCTGGACAGCCAGAGTAATTCACCCCTCCACTTT. The chain links TRBV18 to TRBJ1-6; a weak D match, TRBD1 (6 bases). Per germline, CDR1 KGHSH and CDR2 LQKENI. Deletions cut 4 bases from V and 6 bases from J, with 16 bases between. This CDR3 has 16 residues.

The chain carries TRBV9 and TRBJ1-3; unclear D gene. Germline CDR1 is SGDLS and CDR2 is YYNGEE. The V end lost 5 bases, the J end lost 2 bases, and 5 bases lay between the germline ends. The CDR3 sequence is 12 residues long. The CDR3 sequence: CASSGPGNTIYF. As DNA, the CDR3 is TGTGCCAGCAGTGGCCCTGGAAACACCATATATTTT.

This clone was detected only once. The rearrangement links TRBV18 to TRBJ2-2; no firm D call. CDR1 and CDR2 (germline): KGHSH, LQKENI. V was shortened by 5 bases and J by 6 bases, with 7 bases between the two germline ends. This CDR3 is 12 amino acids long. In DNA, the CDR3 is TGTGCCAGCTCATCGACTCCCGGGGAGCTGTTTTTT. Its translation is CASSSTPGELFF.

The J gene is TRBJ1-4, the V gene TRBV11-3; the D gene is possibly TRBD1 (6 bases). Per germline, CDR1 SGHNT and CDR2 YENEEA. Trimming took 5 bases from V and 9 from J, leaving 19 bases between them. The CDR3 has 15 residues. In DNA form, the CDR3 reads TGTGCCAGCAGCCAGGGGAGGGACAAGACGAAAAAACTGTTTTTT. Protein sequence: CASSQGRDKTKKLFF.

The V and J genes are TRBV7-2 and TRBJ2-7; the match to TRBD2 covers 7 bases. This CDR3 is 14 amino acids long. Germline V gene sequence: CDR1 SGHTA, CDR2 FQGNSA. The V segment lost 2 bases and the J segment 4 bases; nucleotides outside the gene matches: 5. The chain's CDR3 is CASSLQASGYEQYF. CDR3 in DNA: TGTGCCAGCAGCTTACAGGCTAGCGGTTACGAGCAGTACTTC.

The DNA of the CDR3 is TGTGCCACCCGGGACAGGAAGAGTGGAAATTCACCCCTCCACTTT. Protein: CATRDRKSGNSPLHF. The V gene is TRBV19, the J gene TRBJ1-6; 8 bases line up with TRBD1. The CDR3 covers 15 residues. Germline V gene lookup returns CDR1 LNHDA and CDR2 SQIVND (reference sequence). After removal of 10 bases from V and 7 bases from J, the junction contained 12 bases not matched to a gene. Complete variable domain (other parts from reference TRBV19 and TRBJ1-6): DGGITQSPKYLFRKEGQNVTLSCEQNLNHDAMYWYRQDPGQGLRLIYYSQIVNDFQKGDIAEGYSVSREKKESFPLTVTSAQKNPTAFYLCATRDRKSGNSPLHFGNGTRLTVT.

The chain recombines TRBV19 with TRBJ1-5; D unresolved. CDR3 length equals 16 residues. The V and J ends lost 7 bases and 3 bases respectively, with 19 bases between them. The V gene's germline CDR1 is LNHDA and CDR2 SQIVND (reference sequence). The CDR3 DNA is TGTGCCAGTAAAAGCCAAACCGGAGCCCTCAATCAGCCCCAGCATTTT. Amino acid sequence: CASKSQTGALNQPQHF.

V and J are TRBV18 and TRBJ2-6; D is ambiguous. V lost 4 bases and J 1 base, leaving 8 bases between the germline ends. The CDR3 totals 15 residues. CDR1 KGHSH and CDR2 LQKENI come from the germline V gene. CDR3 loop: CASSRERSGANVLTF. The CDR3 DNA is TGTGCCAGCTCACGAGAGAGGTCTGGGGCCAACGTCCTGACTTTC.

The rearrangement uses TRBV4-2 and TRBJ2-5; D may be TRBD2 (6 bases). This CDR3 has 18 residues. V lost 0 bases and J 2 bases, leaving 19 bases between the germline ends. Germline CDR1 reads LGHNA; CDR2 reads YNFKEQ. The CDR3 coding sequence is TGTGCCAGCAGCCAAGAGTGGGTCGGGGCGGGACTTCAAGAGACCCAGTACTTC. This translates into CASSQEWVGAGLQETQYF.

V gene TRBV5-4 combines with J gene TRBJ2-2, with 10 nucleotides matching TRBD1. This CDR3 comprises 14 residues. Germline-derived CDR1 and CDR2 are SGHNT and YYREEE (reference sequence). V gave up 4 bases and J gave up 9 bases; unmatched junction bases: 6. CDR3 sequence: CASSPTGGRRELFF. CDR3 DNA: TGTGCCAGCAGCCCGACAGGGGGCAGGAGGGAGCTGTTTTTT.

The V gene is TRBV6-5, the J gene TRBJ2-2; 8 bases are shared with TRBD1. The germline V gene has CDR1 MNHEY and CDR2 SVGAGI. The junction had 6 bases not matched to a gene; V was cut back by 7 bases and J by 2 bases. This CDR3 has 15 amino acids. The CDR3 bases are TGTGCCAGCACCGCGTCAGGGGGCAACACCGGGGAGCTGTTTTTT. Translation: CASTASGGNTGELFF.

The chain recombines TRBV5-4 with TRBJ2-3, with D perhaps matching TRBD1 (6 bases). Deletions cut 1 base from V and 2 bases from J, with 11 bases between. Germline V gene data show CDR1 as SGHNT and CDR2 as YYREEE (reference sequence). This CDR3 comprises 15 residues. CDR3: CASSLQQGFTDTQYF. DNA for the CDR3: TGTGCCAGCAGCTTGCAACAGGGTTTCACAGATACGCAGTATTTT.

This chain uses TRBV6-5 with TRBJ1-2; TRBD1 matches 8 bases. V was pared by 2 bases and J by 4 bases, with 0 bases of the junction left unmatched. Germline V gene sequence: CDR1 MNHEY, CDR2 SVGAGI. This CDR3 contains 13 residues. CDR3 amino acids: CASSYDRGYGYTF. The DNA of the CDR3 is TGTGCCAGCAGTTACGACAGGGGCTATGGCTACACCTTC.